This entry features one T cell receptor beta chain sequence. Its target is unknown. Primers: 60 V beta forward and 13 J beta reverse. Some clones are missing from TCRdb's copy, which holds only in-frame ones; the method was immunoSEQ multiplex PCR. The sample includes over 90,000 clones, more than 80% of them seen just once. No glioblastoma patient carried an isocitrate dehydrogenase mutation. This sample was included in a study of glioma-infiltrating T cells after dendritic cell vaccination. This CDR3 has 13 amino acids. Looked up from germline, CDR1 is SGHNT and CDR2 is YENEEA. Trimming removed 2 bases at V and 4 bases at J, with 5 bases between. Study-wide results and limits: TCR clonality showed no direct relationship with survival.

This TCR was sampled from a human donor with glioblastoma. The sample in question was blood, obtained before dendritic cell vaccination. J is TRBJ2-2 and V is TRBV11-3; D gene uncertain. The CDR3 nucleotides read TGTGCCAGCAGCTTATTATCCACCGGGGAGCTGTTTTTT. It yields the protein CASSLLSTGELFF. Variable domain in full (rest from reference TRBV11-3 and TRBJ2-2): EAGVVQSPRYKIIEKKQPVAFWCNPISGHNTLYWYLQNLGQGPELLIRYENEEAVDDSQLPKDRFSAERLKGVDSTLKIQPAELGDSAVYLCASSLLSTGELFFGEGSRLTVL.